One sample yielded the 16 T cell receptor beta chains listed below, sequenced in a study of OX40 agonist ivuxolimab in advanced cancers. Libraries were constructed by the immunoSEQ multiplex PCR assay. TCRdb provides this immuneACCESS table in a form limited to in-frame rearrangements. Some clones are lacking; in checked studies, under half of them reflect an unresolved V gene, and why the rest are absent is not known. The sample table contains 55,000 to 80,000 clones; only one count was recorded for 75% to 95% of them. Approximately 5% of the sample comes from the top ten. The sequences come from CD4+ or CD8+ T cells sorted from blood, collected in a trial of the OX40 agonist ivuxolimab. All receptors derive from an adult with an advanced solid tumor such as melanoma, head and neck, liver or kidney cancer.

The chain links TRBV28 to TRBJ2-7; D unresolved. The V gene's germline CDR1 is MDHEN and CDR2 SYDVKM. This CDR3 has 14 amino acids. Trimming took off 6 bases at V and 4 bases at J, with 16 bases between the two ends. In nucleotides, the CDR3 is TGTGCCAGCAGCCAAACGGTGCCCTCGTACGAGCAGTACTTC. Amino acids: CASSQTVPSYEQYF.

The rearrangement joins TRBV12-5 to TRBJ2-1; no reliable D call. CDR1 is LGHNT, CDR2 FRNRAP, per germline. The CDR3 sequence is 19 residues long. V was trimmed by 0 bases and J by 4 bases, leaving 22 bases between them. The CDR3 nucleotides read TGTGCTAGTGGTTTGGTAATTGGGTCCCGGCAAGATCGGTACAATGAGCAGTTCTTC. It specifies CASGLVIGSRQDRYNEQFF.

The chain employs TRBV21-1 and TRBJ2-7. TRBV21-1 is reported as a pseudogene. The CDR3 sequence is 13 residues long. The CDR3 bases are TGTGCCAGCAGCTTCCAGGGACGGGACGAGCAGTACTTC. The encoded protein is CASSFQGRDEQYF.

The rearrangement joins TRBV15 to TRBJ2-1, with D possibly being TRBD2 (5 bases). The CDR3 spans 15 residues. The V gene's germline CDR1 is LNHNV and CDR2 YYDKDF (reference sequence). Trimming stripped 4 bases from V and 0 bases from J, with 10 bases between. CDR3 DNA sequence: TGTGCCACCAGCACTCTAGCTGACTCCTACAATGAGCAGTTCTTC. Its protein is CATSTLADSYNEQFF.

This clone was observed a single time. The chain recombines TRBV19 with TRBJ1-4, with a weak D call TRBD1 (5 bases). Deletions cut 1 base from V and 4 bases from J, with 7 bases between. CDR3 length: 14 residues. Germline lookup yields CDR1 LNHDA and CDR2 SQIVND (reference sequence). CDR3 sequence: CASSIGRVNEKLFF. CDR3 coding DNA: TGTGCCAGTAGTATAGGCAGGGTTAATGAAAAACTGTTTTTT.

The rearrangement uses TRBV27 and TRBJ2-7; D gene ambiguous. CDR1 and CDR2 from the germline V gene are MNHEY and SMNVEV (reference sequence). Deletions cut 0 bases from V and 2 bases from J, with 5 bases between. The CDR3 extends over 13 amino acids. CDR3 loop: CASSLSSAYEQYF. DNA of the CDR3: TGTGCCAGCAGTTTATCGAGCGCCTACGAGCAGTACTTC.

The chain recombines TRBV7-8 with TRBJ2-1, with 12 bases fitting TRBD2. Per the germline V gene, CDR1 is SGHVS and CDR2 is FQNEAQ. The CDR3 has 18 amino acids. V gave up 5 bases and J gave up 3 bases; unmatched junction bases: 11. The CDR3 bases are TGTGCCAGCAGCCCGAGACTAGCGGGAGTGCCTCTCTACAATGAGCAGTTCTTC. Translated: CASSPRLAGVPLYNEQFF.

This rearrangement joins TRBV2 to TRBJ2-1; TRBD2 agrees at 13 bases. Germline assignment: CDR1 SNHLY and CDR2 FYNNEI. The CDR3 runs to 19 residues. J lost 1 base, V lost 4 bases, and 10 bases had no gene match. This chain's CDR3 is CASSVGGLAGLRSYNEQFF. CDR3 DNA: TGTGCCAGCAGTGTTGGGGGACTAGCGGGACTACGGTCCTACAATGAGCAGTTCTTC.

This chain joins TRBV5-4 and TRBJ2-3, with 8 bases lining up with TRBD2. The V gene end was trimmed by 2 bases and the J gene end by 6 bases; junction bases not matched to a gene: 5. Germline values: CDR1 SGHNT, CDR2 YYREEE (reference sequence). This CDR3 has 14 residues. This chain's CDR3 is CASSLGTRSDTQYF. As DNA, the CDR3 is TGTGCCAGCAGCTTAGGGACTAGGTCGGATACGCAGTATTTT.

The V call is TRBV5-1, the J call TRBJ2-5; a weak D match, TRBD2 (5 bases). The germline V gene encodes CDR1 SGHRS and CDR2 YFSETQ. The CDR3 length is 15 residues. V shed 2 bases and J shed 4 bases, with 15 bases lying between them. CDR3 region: CASSFTRGSSETQYF. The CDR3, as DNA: TGCGCCAGCAGCTTTACCCGGGGATCCTCAGAGACCCAGTACTTC.

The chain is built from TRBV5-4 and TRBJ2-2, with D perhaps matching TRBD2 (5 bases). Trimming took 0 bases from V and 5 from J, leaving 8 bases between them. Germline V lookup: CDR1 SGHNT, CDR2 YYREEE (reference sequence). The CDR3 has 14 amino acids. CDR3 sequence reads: CASSLEGGTGELFF. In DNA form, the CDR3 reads TGTGCCAGCAGCTTGGAGGGCGGGACCGGGGAGCTGTTTTTT.

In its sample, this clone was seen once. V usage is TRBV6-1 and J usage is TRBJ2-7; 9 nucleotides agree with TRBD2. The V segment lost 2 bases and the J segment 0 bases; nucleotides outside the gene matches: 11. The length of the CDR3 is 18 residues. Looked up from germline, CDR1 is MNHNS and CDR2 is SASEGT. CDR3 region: CASSERISGSADSYEQYF. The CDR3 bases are TGTGCCAGCAGTGAAAGGATTAGCGGGAGCGCAGACTCCTACGAGCAGTACTTC.

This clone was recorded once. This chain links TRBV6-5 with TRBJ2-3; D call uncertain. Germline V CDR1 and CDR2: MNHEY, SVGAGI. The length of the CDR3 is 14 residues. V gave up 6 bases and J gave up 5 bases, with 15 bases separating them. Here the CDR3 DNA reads TGTGCCAGCAGGTCCTACCCGGATGGAGATACGCAGTATTTT. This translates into CASRSYPDGDTQYF.

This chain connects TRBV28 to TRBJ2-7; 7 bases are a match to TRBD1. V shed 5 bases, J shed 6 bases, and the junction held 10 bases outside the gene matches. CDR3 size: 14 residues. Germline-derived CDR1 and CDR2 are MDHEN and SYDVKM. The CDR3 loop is CASSPQDRSREQYF. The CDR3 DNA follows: TGTGCCAGCAGTCCGCAGGACAGGTCTCGCGAGCAGTACTTC.

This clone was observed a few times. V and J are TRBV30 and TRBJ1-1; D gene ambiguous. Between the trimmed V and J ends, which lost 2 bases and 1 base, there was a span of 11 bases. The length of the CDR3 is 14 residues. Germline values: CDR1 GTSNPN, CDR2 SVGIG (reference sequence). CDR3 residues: CAWSRPGWNTEAFF. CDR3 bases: TGTGCCTGGAGTCGCCCGGGGTGGAACACTGAAGCTTTCTTT.

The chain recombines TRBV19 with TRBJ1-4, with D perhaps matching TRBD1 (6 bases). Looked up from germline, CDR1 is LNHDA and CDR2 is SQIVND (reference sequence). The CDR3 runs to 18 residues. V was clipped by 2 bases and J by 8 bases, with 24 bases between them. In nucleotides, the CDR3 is TGTGCCAGTAGTATACCCGCGTTACTTTGGGGGGCTCGAGAAAAACTGTTTTTT. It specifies CASSIPALLWGAREKLFF.